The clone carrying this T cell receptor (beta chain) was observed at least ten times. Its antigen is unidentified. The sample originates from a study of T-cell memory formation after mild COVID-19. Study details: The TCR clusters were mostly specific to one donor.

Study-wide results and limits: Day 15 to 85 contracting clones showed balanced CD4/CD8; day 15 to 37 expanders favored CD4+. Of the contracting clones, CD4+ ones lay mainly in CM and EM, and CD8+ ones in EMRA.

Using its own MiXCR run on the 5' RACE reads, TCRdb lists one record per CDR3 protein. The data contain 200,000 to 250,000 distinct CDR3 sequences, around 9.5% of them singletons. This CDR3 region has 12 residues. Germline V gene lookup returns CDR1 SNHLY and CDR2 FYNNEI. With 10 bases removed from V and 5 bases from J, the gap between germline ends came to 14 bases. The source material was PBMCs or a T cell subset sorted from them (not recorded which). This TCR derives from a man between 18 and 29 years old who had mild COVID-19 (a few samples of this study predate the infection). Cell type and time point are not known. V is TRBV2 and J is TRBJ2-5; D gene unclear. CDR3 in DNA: TGTGCCACTACCTCCTCTGGTGAGACCCAGTACTTC. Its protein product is CATTSSGETQYF.